The 32 T cell receptor beta chains below were found in one sample sequenced in a study of OX40 agonist ivuxolimab in advanced cancers. The protocol was immunoSEQ multiplex PCR, while the TCRdb copy is restricted to in-frame clones and leaves out a portion. The sample includes roughly 49,000 clones, approximately 80% of them seen just once. Material: CD4+ or CD8+ T cells sorted from blood, obtained in a trial of the OX40 agonist ivuxolimab. These receptors were taken from an adult with an advanced solid tumor such as melanoma, head and neck, liver or kidney cancer.

The V gene is TRBV6-1, the J gene TRBJ2-7; tentatively, D is TRBD1 (6 bases). This CDR3 region has 14 residues. Germline assignment: CDR1 MNHNS and CDR2 SASEGT. V was shortened by 3 bases and J by 4 bases, with 13 bases between the two germline ends. The CDR3 DNA is TGTGCCAGCAGTGACGGACAGAATTATTACGAGCAGTACGTC. It translates to CASSDGQNYYEQYV.

The gene calls are TRBV6-5 and TRBJ2-1; 11 bases map to TRBD2. The CDR3 is made up of 14 amino acids. In germline, CDR1 is MNHEY, CDR2 SVGAGI. The V segment lost 7 bases and the J segment 9 bases; nucleotides outside the gene matches: 8. CDR3 sequence: CASTDSGGAGEQFF. The CDR3 DNA sequence: TGTGCCAGCACCGATAGCGGGGGGGCGGGTGAGCAGTTCTTC.

A few counts support this clone. The J gene is TRBJ1-2, the V gene TRBV29-1; 8 positions match TRBD1. The V and J ends lost 2 bases and 8 bases, in that order; junction bases with no gene match: 19. CDR1 and CDR2 from the germline V gene are SQVTM and ANQGSEA. The CDR3 loop spans 17 amino acids. The CDR3 DNA is TGCAGCGTTGAACTTACCGGGACAGGTTTTTCGGTATACGGCTACACCTTC. As protein: CSVELTGTGFSVYGYTF.

This clone was seen a handful of times. The V and J genes are TRBV27 and TRBJ1-2, with 9 nucleotides matching TRBD1. CDR3 length equals 14 residues. Germline CDR1 is MNHEY and CDR2 is SMNVEV (reference sequence). V lost 4 bases and J lost 8; bases outside the gene matches: 8. The CDR3 coding sequence is TGTGCCAGCAGTTCCACAGGGGGCGCGGGAGGCTACACCTTC. Translation: CASSSTGGAGGYTF.

This clone was detected only a few times. The chain recombines TRBV30 with TRBJ1-4; D perhaps matches TRBD1 (5 bases). The V gene lost 8 bases and the J gene lost 6 bases, with 16 bases spanning the gap. CDR3 length: 13 amino acids. The germline CDR1 and CDR2 sequences are GTSNPN and SVGIG (reference sequence). The CDR3: CASLVREDEKLFF. The DNA of the CDR3 is TGTGCCAGCCTAGTCAGGGAGGATGAAAAACTGTTTTTT. The variable domain in full, with the rest retrieved from reference TRBV30 and TRBJ1-4, is SQTIHQWPATLVQPVGSPLSLECTVEGTSNPNLYWYRQAAGRGLQLLFYSVGIGQISSEVPQNLSASRPQDRQFILSSKKLLLSDSGFYLCASLVREDEKLFFGSGTQLSVL.

This clone was seen only a few times. The V call is TRBV15, the J call TRBJ2-7, with D perhaps assigned TRBD1 or TRBD2 (5 bases each). The germline CDR1 and CDR2 sequences are LNHNV and YYDKDF (reference sequence). Trimming took off 5 bases at V and 2 bases at J, with 16 bases between the two ends. The length of the CDR3 is 15 residues. The CDR3 nucleotides are TGTGCCACCAGCTCCAGACGGGACGACCCCTACGAGCAGTACTTC. This translates into CATSSRRDDPYEQYF.

The V and J genes are TRBV7-8 and TRBJ2-1, with D perhaps TRBD2 (6 bases). V was clipped by 2 bases and J by 9 bases, with 11 bases between them. This CDR3 has 13 amino acids. From germline, CDR1 is SGHVS and CDR2 FQNEAQ. The CDR3 coding sequence is TGTGCCAGCAGCTTACTGATGACTAGTGAGCAGTTCTTC. This gives the protein CASSLLMTSEQFF.

This chain joins TRBV9 and TRBJ1-2; D may be TRBD1 (6 bases). CDR1 is SGDLS and CDR2 is YYNGEE in the germline V gene. The CDR3 runs 15 residues. V was cut by 3 bases and J by 1 base, with 13 bases left in between. DNA of the CDR3: TGTGCCAGCAGCGCCTTCCAGGGGTATAACTATGGCTACACCTTC. It specifies CASSAFQGYNYGYTF.

The rearrangement uses TRBV5-5 and TRBJ2-7; D call uncertain. Germline-derived CDR1 and CDR2 are SGHKS and YYEKEE (reference sequence). This CDR3 spans 13 amino acids. V lost 2 bases to trimming and J lost 3 bases, with 9 bases between them. CDR3 bases: TGTGCCAGCAGCTTCTTGCTCGACTACGAGCAGTACGTC. As protein: CASSFLLDYEQYV.

The chain recombines TRBV13 with TRBJ2-7, with no clear D. The CDR3 contains 14 residues. V shed 6 bases and J shed 0 bases, with 12 bases lying between them. Per the germline V gene, CDR1 is PRHDT and CDR2 is FYEKMQ (reference sequence). CDR3 loop: CASSYEGSSYEQYF. CDR3 bases: TGTGCCAGCAGTTACGAAGGATCCTCCTACGAGCAGTACTTC.

V and J are TRBV18 and TRBJ1-1; possibly TRBD1 for D (6 bases). CDR1 and CDR2 (germline): KGHSH, LQKENI. Trimming pared 3 bases from V and 7 bases from J, leaving 9 bases between. CDR3 length: 12 residues. DNA for the CDR3: TGTGCCAGCTCACCTTCAGGGGTTGAAGCTTTCTTT. Translating gives CASSPSGVEAFF.

CDR3 DNA sequence: TGTGCCAGTAGTCCAACCGGGCCAACCTACGAGCAGTACTTC. It encodes CASSPTGPTYEQYF. This chain joins TRBV19 and TRBJ2-7; no firm D call. Trimming took off 5 bases at V and 2 bases at J, with 13 bases between the two ends. The CDR3 runs to 14 residues. The V gene's germline CDR1 is LNHDA and CDR2 SQIVND (reference sequence).

The chain links TRBV29-1 to TRBJ2-7; the match to TRBD1 covers 9 bases. Germline V lookup: CDR1 SQVTM, CDR2 ANQGSEA. The CDR3 extends over 13 amino acids. The CDR3 DNA reads TGCAGTGCCCAGGGACAGGGCCCGTGGGAGCAGTACTTC. This translates into CSAQGQGPWEQYF.

The V and J genes are TRBV5-1 and TRBJ2-7, with TRBD1 matching 9 bases. This CDR3 is 14 amino acids long. V lost 3 bases to trimming and J lost 2 bases; unmatched junction nucleotides: 3. CDR1 SGHRS and CDR2 YFSETQ come from the germline V gene. The DNA of the CDR3 is TGCGCCAGCAGCTGGGGGACAGGGACCTACGAGCAGTACGTC. Protein: CASSWGTGTYEQYV.

The rearrangement joins TRBV6-5 to TRBJ2-7, with a weak D call TRBD2 (6 bases). V gave up 6 bases and J gave up 2 bases, with 14 bases separating them. The germline gives CDR1 MNHEY, CDR2 SVGAGI. The CDR3 loop spans 14 amino acids. In nucleotides, the CDR3 is TGTGCCAGCAGCCGCCCGGGACTTGCCTACGAGCAGTACTTC. This codes for CASSRPGLAYEQYF.

CDR3 region: CASRRGTSGNTDTQYF. The CDR3 DNA sequence: TGTGCCAGCAGACGAGGGACTAGCGGGAACACAGATACGCAGTATTTT. V and J are TRBV27 and TRBJ2-3; 13 bases map to TRBD2. V lost 6 bases and J lost 2; bases outside the gene matches: 5. Germline assignment: CDR1 MNHEY and CDR2 SMNVEV (reference sequence). This CDR3 has 16 amino acids.

The gene calls are TRBV7-8 and TRBJ2-5; no reliable D call. The CDR3 runs 12 residues. Trimming shortened V by 9 bases and J by 3 bases, and 11 bases separated the two germline ends. Germline assignment: CDR1 SGHVS and CDR2 FQNEAQ. CDR3 nucleotides: TGTGCCAGGAGGCTGATAGAAGAGACCCAGTACTTC. It specifies CARRLIEETQYF.

This chain links TRBV5-1 with TRBJ1-3, with D unclear. CDR3 size: 14 residues. Germline CDR1 reads SGHRS; CDR2 reads YFSETQ. Trimming took off 0 bases at V and 0 bases at J, with 4 bases between the two ends. The CDR3 loop is CASSLDTSGNTIYF. The CDR3 coding sequence is TGCGCCAGCAGCTTGGACACCTCTGGAAACACCATATATTTT.

There are a few counts of this clone. The V gene is TRBV7-6, the J gene TRBJ2-3; 7 positions match TRBD2. Trimming at V came to 5 bases and at J to 4 bases, leaving 15 bases not matched to a gene. The length of the CDR3 is 17 residues. CDR1 and CDR2 (germline): SGHVS, FNYEAQ. CDR3 sequence reads: CASSPIRGEPGADTQYF. The CDR3, as DNA: TGTGCCAGCAGCCCCATCCGGGGGGAACCTGGAGCAGATACGCAGTATTTT.

V gene TRBV9 combines with J gene TRBJ2-3; TRBD2 matches at 7 bases. Trimming at V came to 5 bases and at J to 1 base, leaving 4 bases not matched to a gene. The V gene's germline CDR1 is SGDLS and CDR2 YYNGEE. The length of the CDR3 is 14 residues. CDR3 nucleotides: TGTGCCAGCAGTACTAGCGCCGGCACAGATACGCAGTATTTT. Translating it yields CASSTSAGTDTQYF.

The chain links TRBV9 to TRBJ2-7; D could derive from TRBD1 or TRBD2 (5 bases each). V was clipped by 0 bases and J by 3 bases, with 10 bases between them. The CDR3 has 14 amino acids. The germline CDR1 and CDR2 sequences are SGDLS and YYNGEE. This CDR3 reads CASSVGDLFYEQYF. The CDR3 DNA reads as TGTGCCAGCAGCGTAGGGGACCTCTTCTACGAGCAGTACTTC.

This clone has only one observation. The chain is built from TRBV28 and TRBJ2-7, with 8 bases fitting TRBD2. The length of the CDR3 is 14 residues. In germline, CDR1 is MDHEN, CDR2 SYDVKM. The V segment lost 3 bases and the J segment 6 bases; nucleotides outside the gene matches: 7. As DNA, the CDR3 is TGTGCCAGCAGTTTGCCCGGGGGGGTGGGCGAGCAGTACTTC. It codes for CASSLPGGVGEQYF. Drawing the rest from reference TRBV28 and TRBJ2-7, the complete variable domain is DVKVTQSSRYLVKRTGEKVFLECVQDMDHENMFWYRQDPGLGLRLIYFSYDVKMKEKGDIPEGYSVSREKKERFSLILESASTNQTSMYLCASSLPGGVGEQYFGPGTRLTVT.

This clone has just a few counts. The V and J genes are TRBV7-9 and TRBJ1-1; TRBD1 is a possible D gene (6 bases). The CDR3 loop spans 13 amino acids. The germline CDR1 and CDR2 sequences are SEHNR and FQNEAQ (reference sequence). Between the trimmed V and J ends, which lost 5 bases and 6 bases, there was a span of 13 bases. The DNA for the CDR3 is TGTGCCAGCAGCAACCGACAGGTCCCTGAAGCTTTCTTT. It encodes CASSNRQVPEAFF. The full variable domain, its missing parts supplied by reference TRBV7-9 and TRBJ1-1, is DTGVSQNPRHKITKRGQNVTFRCDPISEHNRLYWYRQTLGQGPEFLTYFQNEAQLEKSRLLSDRFSAERPKGSFSTLEIQRTEQGDSAMYLCASSNRQVPEAFFGQGTRLTVV.

The rearrangement links TRBV7-9 to TRBJ2-1; 12 nucleotides agree with TRBD2. With V trimmed by 1 base and J by 1 base, 5 bases remained unmatched. This CDR3 region has 18 residues. Germline V CDR1 and CDR2: SEHNR, FQNEAQ (reference sequence). The CDR3 region is CASSLETSGSFSYNEQFF. CDR3 nucleotides: TGTGCCAGCAGCTTAGAGACTAGCGGGAGTTTTTCCTACAATGAGCAGTTCTTC.

The J gene is TRBJ1-1, the V gene TRBV5-6; D remains unclear. The V end lost 1 base, the J end lost 6 bases, and 7 bases lay between the germline ends. In germline, CDR1 is SGHDT, CDR2 YYEEEE. The CDR3 has 12 amino acids. The CDR3 is CASSLLGSEAFF. The CDR3 nucleotides read TGTGCCAGCAGCTTGCTGGGGTCTGAAGCTTTCTTT.

This clone was observed a single time. J is TRBJ1-2 and V is TRBV6-5; a possible D gene is TRBD1 (5 bases). The CDR3 has 14 residues. Trimming cost V 2 bases and J 4 bases, with 11 bases left between them. CDR1 is MNHEY, CDR2 SVGAGI, per germline. CDR3 nucleotide sequence: TGTGCCAGCAGTTACAGGGGACCCTCCTATGGCTACACCTTC. Translating gives CASSYRGPSYGYTF.

The rearrangement joins TRBV4-1 to TRBJ2-6; D is unclear. The germline V gene encodes CDR1 MGHRA and CDR2 YSYEKL. CDR3 length equals 16 residues. V gave up 1 base and J gave up 0 bases, with 7 bases separating them. CDR3 protein: CASSQGQFSGANVLTF. In nucleotides, the CDR3 is TGCGCCAGCAGCCAAGGGCAGTTCTCTGGGGCCAACGTCCTGACTTTC.

This clone is a singleton in its sample. The rearrangement uses TRBV6-5 and TRBJ1-1, with D unresolved. Germline V gene lookup returns CDR1 MNHEY and CDR2 SVGAGI. Trimming removed 2 bases from V and 1 base from J, with 8 bases in between. The CDR3 extends over 14 amino acids. The CDR3 DNA reads TGTGCCAGCAGTTACGCCAAAGGGAACACTGAAGCTTTCTTT. This gives the protein CASSYAKGNTEAFF.

The count of this clone is one. J is TRBJ2-7 and V is TRBV5-6; 10 bases fit TRBD2. This CDR3 region has 16 residues. Germline CDR1 and CDR2: SGHDT and YYEEEE. The CDR3 loop reads CARSGGGHLTGDEQYV. DNA for the CDR3: TGTGCCCGCAGCGGGGGGGGGCACCTCACCGGTGACGAGCAGTACGTC.

The chain combines TRBV27 with TRBJ1-5; possible D gene TRBD1, 6 bases. CDR1 is MNHEY and CDR2 is SMNVEV in the germline V gene (reference sequence). The CDR3 is 14 amino acids. The germline V and J ends were trimmed by 7 bases and 1 base, with 11 bases remaining between them. The CDR3 coding sequence is TGTGCCAGCAAAATCACAGGGAGCAATCAGCCCCAGCATTTT. Translating gives CASKITGSNQPQHF.

The genes are TRBV7-9 and TRBJ2-5; TRBD1 agrees at 9 bases. Looked up from germline, CDR1 is SEHNR and CDR2 is FQNEAQ (reference sequence). V shed 5 bases, J shed 3 bases, and the junction held 1 base outside the gene matches. The CDR3 is 13 amino acids. The CDR3: CASSRTGEETQYF. The CDR3 DNA follows: TGTGCCAGCAGCCGGACAGGGGAAGAGACCCAGTACTTC.

This chain links TRBV6-5 with TRBJ1-1; no clear D gene. Between the trimmed V and J ends, which lost 3 bases and 3 bases, there was a span of 14 bases. The CDR3 loop spans 15 amino acids. The germline V gene has CDR1 MNHEY and CDR2 SVGAGI. The CDR3 sequence: CASSYGWSGDTEAFF. CDR3 in DNA: TGTGCCAGCAGTTATGGGTGGTCGGGAGACACTGAAGCTTTCTTT.